This is a list of T cell receptor beta chains from one sample in a study of OX40 agonist ivuxolimab in advanced cancers. Only in-frame clones appear in the TCRdb table, and some are missing; sequencing was by immunoSEQ multiplex PCR. This table has approximately 90,000 clones, about 88% appearing once. The sample here was CD4+ or CD8+ T cells sorted from blood, taken in a trial of the OX40 agonist ivuxolimab. The receptors were sampled from an adult with an advanced solid tumor such as melanoma, head and neck, liver or kidney cancer. The CDR3 runs from the conserved cysteine through the conserved F or W. The D gene is left open where the match is weak. Clone size is shown for a subset of rows, as once, few, many or a class of expanded clone.

v_call: TRBV5-1
d_call: .
j_call: TRBJ2-7
clone_size: .
cdr3_aa: CASSLVGGPYEQYF
cdr3_nt: TGCGCCAGCAGCTTGGTCGGAGGCCCCTACGAGCAGTACTTC

v_call: TRBV4-2
d_call: .
j_call: TRBJ1-1
clone_size: .
cdr3_aa: CASSQDTAKNTEAFF
cdr3_nt: TGTGCCAGCAGCCAAGATACGGCGAAGAACACTGAAGCTTTCTTT

v_call: TRBV5-8
d_call: .
j_call: TRBJ2-3
clone_size: .
cdr3_aa: CASSLEGRTNTQYF
cdr3_nt: TGTGCCAGCAGTTTAGAGGGACGCACGAATACGCAGTATTTT

v_call: TRBV4-1
d_call: .
j_call: TRBJ2-7
clone_size: .
cdr3_aa: CASSLSFSGLSYEQYF
cdr3_nt: TGCGCCAGCAGCCTATCGTTCTCGGGACTCTCCTACGAGCAGTACTTC

v_call: TRBV11-2
d_call: .
j_call: TRBJ1-6
clone_size: .
cdr3_aa: CASRKNQRENSPLHF
cdr3_nt: TGTGCCAGCAGAAAGAACCAGCGGGAAAATTCACCCCTCCACTTT

v_call: TRBV6-1
d_call: .
j_call: TRBJ2-7
clone_size: .
cdr3_aa: CASSASRPPPYEQYF
cdr3_nt: TGTGCCAGCAGTGCGAGTAGGCCACCACCCTACGAGCAGTACTTC

v_call: TRBV30
d_call: TRBD1
j_call: TRBJ1-6
clone_size: few
cdr3_aa: CAYGQGYNSPLHF
cdr3_nt: TGTGCCTACGGACAGGGCTATAATTCACCCCTCCACTTT

v_call: TRBV6-1
d_call: .
j_call: TRBJ2-1
clone_size: .
cdr3_aa: CASRLASVNEQFF
cdr3_nt: TGTGCCAGCAGGCTGGCATCCGTCAATGAGCAGTTCTTC

v_call: TRBV30
d_call: .
j_call: TRBJ2-6
clone_size: .
cdr3_aa: CAWSVGHGANVLTF
cdr3_nt: TGTGCCTGGAGTGTAGGTCACGGGGCCAACGTCCTGACTTTC

v_call: TRBV15
d_call: .
j_call: TRBJ2-7
clone_size: .
cdr3_aa: CATSRDGTSGPYEQYF
cdr3_nt: TGTGCCACCAGCAGAGACGGAACCTCCGGACCCTACGAGCAGTACTTC

v_call: TRBV11-2
d_call: .
j_call: TRBJ1-4
clone_size: .
cdr3_aa: CASSLGGAGNEKLFF
cdr3_nt: TGTGCCAGCAGCTTAGGGGGCGCTGGTAATGAAAAACTGTTTTTT

v_call: TRBV5-1
d_call: .
j_call: TRBJ1-2
clone_size: .
cdr3_aa: CASSLGQTGNYGYTF
cdr3_nt: TGCGCCAGCAGCTTGGGTCAGACGGGGAACTATGGCTACACCTTC

v_call: TRBV10-3
d_call: .
j_call: TRBJ2-5
clone_size: .
cdr3_aa: CAISVRETQYF
cdr3_nt: TGTGCCATCAGTGTTAGGGAGACCCAGTACTTC

v_call: TRBV4-3
d_call: .
j_call: TRBJ2-5
clone_size: .
cdr3_aa: CASSQRMGERETQYF
cdr3_nt: TGCGCCAGCAGCCAGCGGATGGGGGAACGGGAGACCCAGTACTTC

v_call: TRBV10-1
d_call: .
j_call: TRBJ1-3
clone_size: .
cdr3_aa: CASNNGLSGNTIYF
cdr3_nt: TGCGCCAGCAATAACGGACTCTCTGGAAACACCATATATTTT

v_call: TRBV5-8
d_call: .
j_call: TRBJ1-2
clone_size: .
cdr3_aa: CASSLFGGRRNGYTF
cdr3_nt: TGTGCCAGCAGCTTGTTCGGAGGGCGCCGGAATGGCTACACCTTC

v_call: TRBV7-8
d_call: TRBD1
j_call: TRBJ1-1
clone_size: once
cdr3_aa: CASSWTGIGEAFF
cdr3_nt: TGTGCCAGCAGCTGGACAGGGATCGGTGAAGCTTTCTTT

v_call: TRBV19
d_call: .
j_call: TRBJ1-1
clone_size: few
cdr3_aa: CASILLGGPNTEAFF
cdr3_nt: TGTGCCAGTATCCTCCTTGGGGGCCCGAACACTGAAGCTTTCTTT

v_call: TRBV7-9
d_call: .
j_call: TRBJ1-1
clone_size: .
cdr3_aa: CASSLAMGTEAFF
cdr3_nt: TGTGCCAGCAGCTTAGCCATGGGGACTGAAGCTTTCTTT

v_call: TRBV5-1
d_call: .
j_call: TRBJ1-4
clone_size: .
cdr3_aa: CASSLDSTNEKLFF
cdr3_nt: TGCGCCAGCAGCTTGGACAGTACTAATGAAAAACTGTTTTTT

v_call: TRBV4-2
d_call: .
j_call: TRBJ1-2
clone_size: .
cdr3_aa: CASSQDSKANYGYTF
cdr3_nt: TGTGCCAGCAGCCAAGACAGTAAAGCTAACTATGGCTACACCTTC

v_call: TRBV4-2
d_call: TRBD1
j_call: TRBJ1-1
clone_size: few
cdr3_aa: CASSQDLGQGGTEAFF
cdr3_nt: TGTGCCAGCAGCCAGGACCTCGGACAGGGTGGCACTGAAGCTTTCTTT